These T cell receptor beta chains were read from a single sample in a study of shared clonotypes between healthy human individuals. The protocol was immunoSEQ multiplex PCR, while the TCRdb copy is restricted to in-frame clones and leaves out a portion. The sample lists about 2.1 million clones; 85% to 95% were seen once. Sequencing was performed on naive CD8+ T cells from PBMCs. Every receptor here comes from a man between 18 and 29 years old in good health. Some clones in this sample may be carry-over from other donors' samples. Each CDR3 is given with its conserved first and last residue. D genes are given only for firm matches. Size values are once, few and many counts, or a class for expanded clones, and some rows have none.

size: NA; D: NA; J: TRBJ2-4; V: TRBV30; CDR3: CAWSEGIQADIQYF; DNA: TGTGCCTGGAGTGAGGGCATCCAAGCGGACATTCAGTACTTC
size: NA; D: NA; J: TRBJ2-7; V: TRBV4-3; CDR3: CASSQGQTYEQYF; DNA: TGCGCCAGCAGCCAAGGACAGACCTACGAGCAGTACTTC
size: few; D: TRBD1; J: TRBJ1-1; V: TRBV6-5; CDR3: CASRQGIEAFF; DNA: TGTGCCAGTCGACAGGGGATCGAAGCTTTCTTT
size: NA; D: TRBD2; J: TRBJ2-1; V: TRBV7-9; CDR3: CASSPPGLVSYNEQFF; DNA: TGTGCCAGCAGCCCACCGGGACTAGTCTCCTACAATGAGCAGTTCTTC
size: NA; D: NA; J: TRBJ2-5; V: TRBV7-9; CDR3: CASSYDSETQYF; DNA: TGTGCCAGCAGTTATGATTCAGAGACCCAGTACTTC
size: NA; D: NA; J: TRBJ2-2; V: TRBV28; CDR3: CASSSRQARPGELFF; DNA: TGTGCCAGCAGTTCGCGACAGGCCCGCCCCGGGGAGCTGTTTTTT
size: NA; D: TRBD1; J: TRBJ1-2; V: TRBV27; CDR3: CASSLGQGAGGYTF; DNA: TGTGCCAGCAGTTTAGGACAGGGGGCGGGTGGCTACACCTTC
size: once; D: NA; J: TRBJ2-3; V: TRBV7-6; CDR3: CASTQDLNTDTQYF; DNA: TGTGCCAGCACCCAGGACCTCAACACAGATACGCAGTATTTT
size: NA; D: TRBD2; J: TRBJ2-3; V: TRBV13; CDR3: CASLPRAGGPGGPDTQYF; DNA: TGTGCCAGCCTCCCCAGGGCGGGAGGGCCTGGGGGCCCAGATACGCAGTATTTT
size: NA; D: NA; J: TRBJ2-3; V: TRBV4-1; CDR3: CASSRGRIGTDTQYF; DNA: TGCGCCAGCAGCCGGGGAAGGATTGGGACAGATACGCAGTATTTT
size: NA; D: TRBD2; J: TRBJ2-7; V: TRBV28; CDR3: CASSAGTSGTYEQYF; DNA: TGTGCCAGCAGCGCCGGGACTAGCGGGACCTACGAGCAGTACTTC
size: NA; D: NA; J: TRBJ2-5; V: TRBV28; CDR3: CASMRNQETQYF; DNA: TGTGCCAGCATGAGGAACCAAGAGACCCAGTACTTC
size: NA; D: TRBD2; J: TRBJ2-7; V: TRBV5-1; CDR3: CASSFGGVNEQYF; DNA: TGCGCCAGCAGCTTTGGGGGGGTCAACGAGCAGTACTTC
size: NA; D: TRBD2; J: TRBJ2-1; V: TRBV2; CDR3: CASSLTSGTYNEQFF; DNA: TGTGCCAGCAGTCTGACTAGCGGGACATACAATGAGCAGTTCTTC
size: NA; D: TRBD1; J: TRBJ1-2; V: TRBV9; CDR3: CASSIDRGGYTF; DNA: TGTGCCAGCAGCATCGACAGGGGGGGCTACACCTTC
size: NA; D: TRBD1; J: TRBJ1-1; V: TRBV7-3; CDR3: CASSPSGTGVPEAFF; DNA: TGTGCCAGCAGCCCGAGTGGGACAGGGGTGCCTGAAGCTTTCTTT
size: NA; D: TRBD1; J: TRBJ2-7; V: TRBV19; CDR3: CASSIDLRRQGVHEQYF; DNA: TGTGCCAGTAGTATAGATCTTCGGCGACAGGGGGTCCACGAGCAGTACTTC
size: NA; D: NA; J: TRBJ1-4; V: TRBV27; CDR3: CASSSVYSRKTNEKLFF; DNA: TGTGCCAGCAGCAGCGTTTATAGTAGGAAGACTAATGAAAAACTGTTTTTT